These T cell receptor beta chains were read from a single sample in a study of response to subunit inactivated influenza vaccine. TCRdb passed the RT-PCR reads through MiXCR, listing each CDR3 protein once. Here the sample spans under 800,000 distinct CDR3 sequences, roughly 13% being singletons. The input for sequencing was PBMCs from blood, taken 14 to 15 days before vaccination. All receptors come from a man aged 50 to 60 who received an inactivated influenza vaccine. CDR3s include the opening cysteine and the closing phenylalanine or tryptophan. Fields, in order: CDR3 DNA, CDR3 protein, clone size, J gene, D gene, V gene. The D gene is left open where the match is weak. Size is omitted from some rows. Given values are once, few, many or a class for expanded clones.

cdr3_nt: TGCGCCAGCAGCTTCGGGGGACAAATTACAACTAATGAAAAACTGTTTTTT; cdr3_aa: CASSFGGQITTNEKLFF; clone_size: many; j_call: TRBJ1-4; d_call: .; v_call: TRBV4-3
cdr3_nt: TGTGCCAGCAGCACTTTAGGGGGCCCCACCGGGGAGCTGTTTTTT; cdr3_aa: CASSTLGGPTGELFF; clone_size: few; j_call: TRBJ2-2; d_call: TRBD1; v_call: TRBV7-3
cdr3_nt: TGTGCCATCAGTGGCCAAAATAGCCACCCGGTGAGGCTGTTTTTT; cdr3_aa: CAISGQNSHPVRLFF; clone_size: .; j_call: TRBJ2-2; d_call: .; v_call: TRBV10-3
cdr3_nt: TGTGCCAGCAGCGCGTACAGGGGCCGCACAGATACGCAGTATTTT; cdr3_aa: CASSAYRGRTDTQYF; clone_size: few; j_call: TRBJ2-3; d_call: TRBD1; v_call: TRBV11-2
cdr3_nt: TGTGCCAGCAGCTTGGGTTGGACAGGGGACGGACACTCTGGGGCCAACGTCCTGACTTTC; cdr3_aa: CASSLGWTGDGHSGANVLTF; clone_size: .; j_call: TRBJ2-6; d_call: TRBD1; v_call: TRBV25-1
cdr3_nt: TGTGCCAGCAGTTACCGCCAGCGGGAGGCAGATACGCAGTATTTT; cdr3_aa: CASSYRQREADTQYF; clone_size: .; j_call: TRBJ2-3; d_call: TRBD2; v_call: TRBV6-5
cdr3_nt: TGCAGTGCTAGAGCCGGGAGGAACGCTTTCTTT; cdr3_aa: CSARAGRNAFF; clone_size: few; j_call: TRBJ1-1; d_call: .; v_call: TRBV20-1
cdr3_nt: TGTGCCACCAGCAGACTACCAGCGGGTTCCTCTAGCACAGGTACGCAGTATTTT; cdr3_aa: CATSRLPAGSSSTGTQYF; clone_size: few; j_call: TRBJ2-3; d_call: .; v_call: TRBV15
cdr3_nt: TGTGCCAGCAGCTTAAAAGGGACAGGACACACCGGGGAGCTGTTTTTT; cdr3_aa: CASSLKGTGHTGELFF; clone_size: .; j_call: TRBJ2-2; d_call: TRBD1; v_call: TRBV7-2
cdr3_nt: TGTGCCAGCAGCCAAGGAGAGCGGGTTGCCACAGATACGCAGTATTTT; cdr3_aa: CASSQGERVATDTQYF; clone_size: few; j_call: TRBJ2-3; d_call: .; v_call: TRBV14
cdr3_nt: TGTGCCATCAGTGGGACAGATTACCAAGAGACCCAGTACTTC; cdr3_aa: CAISGTDYQETQYF; clone_size: few; j_call: TRBJ2-5; d_call: .; v_call: TRBV10-3
cdr3_nt: TGTGCCAGCTCACTCGGCAGCGATCAGCCCCAGCATTTT; cdr3_aa: CASSLGSDQPQHF; clone_size: .; j_call: TRBJ1-5; d_call: .; v_call: TRBV18
cdr3_nt: TGTGCCAGCAGCTTGGACCCCGGGACTAGCCTCTCCGAGCAGTACTTC; cdr3_aa: CASSLDPGTSLSEQYF; clone_size: few; j_call: TRBJ2-7; d_call: TRBD2; v_call: TRBV5-5
cdr3_nt: TGCGCCAGCAGCCAAGATATGGGAGGGTACGAGCAGTACTTC; cdr3_aa: CASSQDMGGYEQYF; clone_size: .; j_call: TRBJ2-7; d_call: TRBD2; v_call: TRBV4-3
cdr3_nt: TGTGCCAGCAGAGCCGGGACAGGGCATCAGCCCCAGCATTTT; cdr3_aa: CASRAGTGHQPQHF; clone_size: .; j_call: TRBJ1-5; d_call: TRBD1; v_call: TRBV6-1
cdr3_nt: TGCGCCAGCAGCTTGGCGGAGATCTACGAGCAGTACTTC; cdr3_aa: CASSLAEIYEQYF; clone_size: few; j_call: TRBJ2-7; d_call: .; v_call: TRBV5-1
cdr3_nt: TGTGCCAGCAGCCAAGTTGCCGGGACCTTTTTCTATGAGCAGTTCTTC; cdr3_aa: CASSQVAGTFFYEQFF; clone_size: .; j_call: TRBJ2-1; d_call: .; v_call: TRBV4-2
cdr3_nt: TGTGCCAGCTCACGATCAAAACAAGAGACCCAGTACTTC; cdr3_aa: CASSRSKQETQYF; clone_size: few; j_call: TRBJ2-5; d_call: .; v_call: TRBV18
cdr3_nt: TGTGCCAGCAGTGACTCGTACGGCAATGAGCAGTTCTTC; cdr3_aa: CASSDSYGNEQFF; clone_size: .; j_call: TRBJ2-1; d_call: .; v_call: TRBV6-4
cdr3_nt: TGCAGTGCTAGAGATCAGGGACAGGGGACAGGAACTAGGGGCTACACCTTC; cdr3_aa: CSARDQGQGTGTRGYTF; clone_size: many; j_call: TRBJ1-2; d_call: TRBD1; v_call: TRBV20-1
cdr3_nt: TGTGCCAGCAGCTTAGCGGTAACGGGCACAGATACGCAGTATTTT; cdr3_aa: CASSLAVTGTDTQYF; clone_size: few; j_call: TRBJ2-3; d_call: .; v_call: TRBV7-2
cdr3_nt: TGTGCCAGCAGTTACAAGACTCAAGGAAGCGGGACTCCAAGTGGCGGGGAGCTGTTTTTT; cdr3_aa: CASSYKTQGSGTPSGGELFF; clone_size: few; j_call: TRBJ2-2; d_call: TRBD2; v_call: TRBV6-7
cdr3_nt: TGTGCCAGCAGGACCACAGGGGGGGGCAATGAGCAGTTCTTC; cdr3_aa: CASRTTGGGNEQFF; clone_size: few; j_call: TRBJ2-1; d_call: .; v_call: TRBV12-3/TRBV12-4
cdr3_nt: TGTGCCAGCAGCTTCGACAGGGGGGCTAATGAAAAACTGTTTTTT; cdr3_aa: CASSFDRGANEKLFF; clone_size: .; j_call: TRBJ1-4; d_call: TRBD1; v_call: TRBV7-8
cdr3_nt: TGTGCCAGCAGCCCGTATAGCGGCACAGATACGCAGTATTTT; cdr3_aa: CASSPYSGTDTQYF; clone_size: many; j_call: TRBJ2-3; d_call: .; v_call: TRBV7-2
cdr3_nt: TGCAGCGTAGCGGGGCCTAGCTCCTACGAGCAGTACTTC; cdr3_aa: CSVAGPSSYEQYF; clone_size: few; j_call: TRBJ2-7; d_call: TRBD2; v_call: TRBV29-1
cdr3_nt: TGCGCCAGCAGCGAGGGCAATTCCAATGAGCAGTTCTTC; cdr3_aa: CASSEGNSNEQFF; clone_size: few; j_call: TRBJ2-1; d_call: .; v_call: TRBV5-1
cdr3_nt: TGCGCCAGCAGCCAACCAGGGGAGCTCGGTACGCAGTATTTT; cdr3_aa: CASSQPGELGTQYF; clone_size: .; j_call: TRBJ2-3; d_call: .; v_call: TRBV4-3
cdr3_nt: TGTGCCAGCACCACAAACGCCTACGAGCAGTACTTC; cdr3_aa: CASTTNAYEQYF; clone_size: .; j_call: TRBJ2-7; d_call: .; v_call: TRBV27